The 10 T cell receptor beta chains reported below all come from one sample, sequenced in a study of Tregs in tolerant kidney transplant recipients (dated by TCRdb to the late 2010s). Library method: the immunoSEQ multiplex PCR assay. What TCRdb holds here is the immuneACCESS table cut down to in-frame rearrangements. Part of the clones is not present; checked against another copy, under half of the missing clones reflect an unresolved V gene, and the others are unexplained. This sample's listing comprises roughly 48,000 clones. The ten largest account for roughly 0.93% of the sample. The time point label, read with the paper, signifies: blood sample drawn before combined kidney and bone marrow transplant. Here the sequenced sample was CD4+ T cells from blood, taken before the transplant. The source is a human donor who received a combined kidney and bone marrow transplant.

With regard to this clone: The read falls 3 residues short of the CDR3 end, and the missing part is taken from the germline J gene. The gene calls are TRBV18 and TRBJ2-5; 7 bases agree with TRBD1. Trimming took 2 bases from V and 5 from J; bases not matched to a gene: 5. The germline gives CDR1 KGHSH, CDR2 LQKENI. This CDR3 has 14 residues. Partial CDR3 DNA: TGTGCCAGCTCACCAACAGGGGACGTTGAGACC. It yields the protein CASSPTGDVET. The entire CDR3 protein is CASSPTGDVETQYF.

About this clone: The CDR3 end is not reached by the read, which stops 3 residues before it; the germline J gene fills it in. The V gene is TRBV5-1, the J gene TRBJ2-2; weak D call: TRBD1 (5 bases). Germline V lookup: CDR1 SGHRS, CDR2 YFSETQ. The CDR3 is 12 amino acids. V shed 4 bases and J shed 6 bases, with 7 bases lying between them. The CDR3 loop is CASSTRAGELFF. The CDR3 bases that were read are TGCGCCAGCAGCACCAGGGCCGGGGAG.

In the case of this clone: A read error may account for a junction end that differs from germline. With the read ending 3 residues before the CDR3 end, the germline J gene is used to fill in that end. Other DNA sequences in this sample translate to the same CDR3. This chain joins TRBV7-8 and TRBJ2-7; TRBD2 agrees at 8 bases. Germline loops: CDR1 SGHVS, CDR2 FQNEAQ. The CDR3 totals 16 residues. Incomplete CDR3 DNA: TGTGCTAGCAGCTCCCAGAGCGGGAGTTATGGGAACGAG. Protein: CASSSQSGSYGNE. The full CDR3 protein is CASSSQSGSYGNEQYF.

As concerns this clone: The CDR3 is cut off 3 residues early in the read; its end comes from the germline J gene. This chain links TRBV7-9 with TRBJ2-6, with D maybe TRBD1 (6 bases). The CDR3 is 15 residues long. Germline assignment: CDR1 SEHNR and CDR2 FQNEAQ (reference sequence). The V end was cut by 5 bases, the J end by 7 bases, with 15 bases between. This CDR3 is CASSPRTARANVLTF. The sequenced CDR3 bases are TGTGCCAGCAGCCCCCGGACAGCAAGAGCCAACGTC.

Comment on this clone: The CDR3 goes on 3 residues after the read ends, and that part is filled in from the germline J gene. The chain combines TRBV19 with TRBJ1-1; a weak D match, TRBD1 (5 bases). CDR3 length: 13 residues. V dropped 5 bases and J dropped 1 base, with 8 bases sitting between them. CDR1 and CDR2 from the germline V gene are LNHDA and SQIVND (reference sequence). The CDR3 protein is CASSDRPNTEAFF. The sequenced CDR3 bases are TGTGCCAGTAGTGACAGACCGAACACTGAA.

The chain's CDR3 is CASSNGGASTGELFF. The sequenced part of the CDR3 DNA is TGCGCCAGCAGCAACGGAGGGGCGAGCACCGGGGAG. The chain uses TRBV5-1 and TRBJ2-2; maybe TRBD2 (6 bases). The read terminates 3 residues ahead of where the CDR3 ends, so the germline J gene completes it. Germline CDR1 SGHRS, CDR2 YFSETQ. The V and J ends lost 4 bases and 4 bases respectively, with 14 bases between them. This CDR3 contains 15 residues.

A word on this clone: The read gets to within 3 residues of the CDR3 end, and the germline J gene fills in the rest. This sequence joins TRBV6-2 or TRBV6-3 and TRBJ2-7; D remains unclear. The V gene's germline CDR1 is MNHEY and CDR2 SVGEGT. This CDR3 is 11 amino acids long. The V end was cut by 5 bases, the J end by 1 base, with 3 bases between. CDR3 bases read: TGTGCCAGCAGTCAGTCCTACGAG. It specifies CASSQSYE. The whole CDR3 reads CASSQSYEQYF.

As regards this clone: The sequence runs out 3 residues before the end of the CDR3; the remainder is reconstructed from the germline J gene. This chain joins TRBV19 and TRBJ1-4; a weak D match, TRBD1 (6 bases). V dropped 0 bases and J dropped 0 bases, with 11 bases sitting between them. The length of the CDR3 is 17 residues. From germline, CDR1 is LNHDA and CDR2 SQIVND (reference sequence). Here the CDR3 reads CASSIDRTATTNEKLFF. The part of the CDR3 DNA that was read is TGTGCCAGTAGTATAGATCGGACAGCGACAACTAATGAAAAA.

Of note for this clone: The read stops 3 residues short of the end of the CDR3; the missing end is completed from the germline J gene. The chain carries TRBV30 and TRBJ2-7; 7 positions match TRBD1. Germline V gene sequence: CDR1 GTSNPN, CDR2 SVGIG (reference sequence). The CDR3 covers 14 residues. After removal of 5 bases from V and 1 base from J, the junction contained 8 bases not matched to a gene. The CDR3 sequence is CAWARDRRSYEQYF. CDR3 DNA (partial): TGTGCCTGGGCCCGGGACAGAAGATCCTACGAG.

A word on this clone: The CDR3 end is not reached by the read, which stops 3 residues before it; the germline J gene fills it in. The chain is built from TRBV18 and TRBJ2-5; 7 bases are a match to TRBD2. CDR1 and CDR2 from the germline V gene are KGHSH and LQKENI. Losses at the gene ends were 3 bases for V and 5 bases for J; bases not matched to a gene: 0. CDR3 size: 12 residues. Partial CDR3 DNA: TGTGCCAGCTCACCGGGGGGGGAGACC. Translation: CASSPGGET. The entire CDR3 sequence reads CASSPGGETQYF.